Below, 20 T cell receptor beta chains from the same sample are listed, as sequenced in a study of patients and donors after allogeneic stem cell transplantation. TCRdb re-analysed the RT-PCR reads in MiXCR, keeping a single row per CDR3 protein. The sample carries about 960,000 distinct CDR3 sequences, roughly 18% recorded once. The sample consisted of blood, either unsorted or a sorted T cell fraction (not recorded which). These receptors originate from a human donor who was either an allogeneic HSCT recipient or a stem cell or donor lymphocyte infusion donor (not recorded which). It is not recorded whose cells these are; they may come from a transplant donor.

The sample holds many counts of this clonotype. The rearrangement links TRBV12-3 or TRBV12-4 to TRBJ2-3, with D perhaps TRBD2 (5 bases). V lost 5 bases, J lost 6 bases, and 9 bases lay in between. The CDR3 consists of 12 residues. The chain's CDR3 is CASSPERDTQYF. CDR3 coding DNA: TGTGCCAGCAGTCCAGAGCGGGATACGCAGTATTTT.

Only a few counts were recorded for this clonotype. V gene TRBV5-1 combines with J gene TRBJ1-4; possibly TRBD1 for D (5 bases). V was cut by 0 bases and J by 4 bases, with 16 bases left in between. This CDR3 contains 17 residues. Germline values: CDR1 SGHRS, CDR2 YFSETQ. This chain's CDR3 is CASSLDPRDGLNEKLFF. CDR3 DNA sequence: TGCGCCAGCAGCTTGGACCCCCGGGACGGCCTTAATGAAAAACTGTTTTTT.

The chain has TRBV10-3 and TRBJ2-7; D perhaps matches TRBD1 (5 bases). CDR1 and CDR2 from the germline V gene are ENHRY and SYGVKD. V shed 0 bases and J shed 3 bases, with 15 bases lying between them. This CDR3 has 16 amino acids. The CDR3 reads CAISESSTGANYEQYF. CDR3 nucleotide sequence: TGTGCCATCAGTGAGTCGAGTACAGGTGCTAACTACGAGCAGTACTTC.

Details on this clonotype: One junction end does not reproduce the germline sequence, and a read error may be involved. The rearrangement uses TRBV5-6 and TRBJ1-2; 7 bases align to TRBD1. CDR1 is SGHDT and CDR2 is YYEEEE in the germline V gene. This CDR3 comprises 13 residues. CDR3 DNA: TGTGCCGGCAGCAGGAGGGGGCCCCTAAGCTACACCTTC. Its translation: CAGSRRGPLSYTF.

The V call is TRBV28, the J call TRBJ2-3; perhaps TRBD1 as D (6 bases). The germline V and J ends were trimmed by 0 bases and 4 bases, with 8 bases remaining between them. Germline assignment: CDR1 MDHEN and CDR2 SYDVKM. The CDR3 spans 14 residues. The CDR3 reads CASSLWPGADTQYF. The DNA for the CDR3 is TGTGCCAGCAGTTTATGGCCAGGGGCAGATACGCAGTATTTT.

The chain uses TRBV4-3 and TRBJ1-4, with 9 bases identical to TRBD1. The V gene end was trimmed by 1 base and the J gene end by 2 bases; junction bases not matched to a gene: 5. This CDR3 spans 17 amino acids. The germline gives CDR1 LGHNA, CDR2 YSLEER. CDR3 coding DNA: TGCGCCAGCAGCCAAGCGGCAGGACAGGGGACTAATGAAAAACTGTTTTTT. Translation: CASSQAAGQGTNEKLFF.

This chain uses TRBV15 with TRBJ2-3, with TRBD2 matching over 10 bases. In germline, CDR1 is LNHNV, CDR2 YYDKDF (reference sequence). V lost 4 bases to trimming and J lost 3 bases; unmatched junction nucleotides: 7. There are 16 residues in the CDR3. CDR3 DNA sequence: TGTGCCACCAGCACCGGAGCGGGGGGGCCTACAGATACGCAGTATTTT. Protein sequence: CATSTGAGGPTDTQYF.

A few counts support this clonotype. This chain links TRBV9 with TRBJ2-1, with TRBD2 matching over 14 bases. Germline V lookup: CDR1 SGDLS, CDR2 YYNGEE. CDR3 size: 16 residues. The trim removed 4 bases at V and 7 bases at J, leaving 7 bases unmatched. The CDR3 nucleotides are TGTGCCAGCAGCACGAGACTAGCGGGAGGGAGGAATGAGCAGTTCTTC. As protein: CASSTRLAGGRNEQFF.

The V and J genes are TRBV5-6 and TRBJ2-5, with D uncertain. The CDR3 is 15 residues long. Trimming stripped 4 bases from V and 3 bases from J, with 16 bases between. Per the germline V gene, CDR1 is SGHDT and CDR2 is YYEEEE. In nucleotides, the CDR3 is TGTGCCAGCAGCGCCAGTGAAAGCTTAAAAGAGACCCAGTACTTC. Protein: CASSASESLKETQYF. The full variable domain, rest sourced from reference TRBV5-6 and TRBJ2-5, is DAGVTQSPTHLIKTRGQQVTLRCSPKSGHDTVSWYQQALGQGPQFIFQYYEEEERQRGNFPDRFSGHQFPNYSSELNVNALLLGDSALYLCASSASESLKETQYFGPGTRLLVL.

The V gene is TRBV4-1, the J gene TRBJ1-3; TRBD1 agrees at 10 bases. CDR3 size: 18 residues. V gave up 3 bases and J gave up 0 bases; unmatched junction bases: 8. CDR1 is MGHRA, CDR2 YSYEKL, per germline. The CDR3 nucleotides are TGCGCCAGCAGCCACCAGCCCGACAGGGGGCACTCTGGAAACACCATATATTTT. As protein: CASSHQPDRGHSGNTIYF.

This clonotype has more than one count but fewer than ten. The rearrangement links TRBV10-3 to TRBJ2-5; maybe TRBD2 (5 bases). Per the germline V gene, CDR1 is ENHRY and CDR2 is SYGVKD. Between the trimmed V and J ends, which lost 6 bases and 5 bases, there was a span of 13 bases. The CDR3 spans 13 residues. This CDR3 is CAIREVSSETQYF. CDR3 in DNA: TGTGCCATCAGGGAGGTTAGTTCGGAGACCCAGTACTTC.

This clonotype has a handful of counts. The CDR3, as DNA: TGTGCCAGCAGAAAAACAGGGGTAGCTTTCTTT. Protein sequence: CASRKTGVAFF. The V and J genes are TRBV12-3 or TRBV12-4 and TRBJ1-1, with 7 bases matching TRBD1. Trimming removed 6 bases from V and 10 bases from J; junction bases left unmatched: 5. This CDR3 has 11 residues.

The chain links TRBV7-3 to TRBJ2-1; D perhaps matches TRBD1 (6 bases). The CDR3 spans 13 residues. V lost 0 bases, J lost 13 bases, and 13 bases lay in between. The V gene's germline CDR1 is SGHTA and CDR2 FQGTGA. The CDR3 region is CASSLTSQGIQFF. CDR3 sequence (DNA): TGTGCCAGCAGCTTAACGAGTCAGGGGATTCAGTTCTTC.

This clonotype appeared many times. This sequence joins TRBV20-1 and TRBJ2-7; 8 bases align to TRBD1. The CDR3 is 13 residues long. V was clipped by 7 bases and J by 1 base; unmatched bases: 6. Germline assignment: CDR1 DFQATT and CDR2 SNEGSKA (reference sequence). DNA of the CDR3: TGCAGTGGAAGGTGGGACAGGTCCTACGAGCAGTACTTC. Translation: CSGRWDRSYEQYF.

V usage is TRBV19 and J usage is TRBJ1-2; TRBD1 matches 9 bases. CDR3 length: 13 amino acids. Trimming at V came to 7 bases and at J to 7 bases, leaving 7 bases not matched to a gene. Germline assignment: CDR1 LNHDA and CDR2 SQIVND (reference sequence). The CDR3 sequence is CASTGNRGLGYTF. The CDR3 DNA sequence: TGTGCCAGTACCGGTAACAGGGGGCTTGGCTACACCTTC.

A few counts support this clonotype. The gene calls are TRBV29-1 and TRBJ1-2, with D hard to call. This CDR3 spans 11 amino acids. The germline gives CDR1 SQVTM, CDR2 ANQGSEA. V gave up 4 bases and J gave up 3 bases, with 6 bases separating them. The CDR3 sequence: CSVVTDYGYTF. CDR3 DNA: TGCAGCGTTGTTACGGACTATGGCTACACCTTC.

This clonotype was observed a few times. V usage is TRBV20-1 and J usage is TRBJ2-1; 7 nucleotides line up with TRBD1. Germline V lookup: CDR1 DFQATT, CDR2 SNEGSKA (reference sequence). V was clipped by 6 bases and J by 4 bases; unmatched bases: 9. CDR3 length equals 14 residues. For the CDR3, the DNA is TGCAGTGCCCCAGTGACAGGGAAGTACAATGAGCAGTTCTTC. This sequence encodes CSAPVTGKYNEQFF.

J is TRBJ2-5 and V is TRBV5-5; D is undetermined. CDR1 is SGHKS and CDR2 is YYEKEE in the germline V gene (reference sequence). V lost 0 bases to trimming and J lost 5 bases, with 8 bases between them. This CDR3 comprises 13 residues. CDR3 residues: CASSLGAFETQYF. The CDR3 bases are TGTGCCAGCAGCTTGGGGGCTTTTGAGACCCAGTACTTC.

This clonotype was detected only a few times. This chain joins TRBV10-3 and TRBJ2-5; TRBD2 matches at 9 bases. The CDR3 is 14 residues long. CDR1 and CDR2 (germline): ENHRY, SYGVKD. J gave up 4 bases and V 10 bases, and 10 bases lay outside the gene matches. CDR3 bases: TGTGCCACCCGGACTAGCGAGAGTCCAGAGACCCAGTACTTC. It yields the protein CATRTSESPETQYF.

V and J are TRBV7-2 and TRBJ1-1; D uncertain. CDR3 size: 13 residues. The V end was cut by 6 bases, the J end by 8 bases, with 16 bases between. Germline values: CDR1 SGHTA, CDR2 FQGNSA. The CDR3 DNA is TGTGCCAGCAGTAGCCCGCGGAGACAAGAAGCTTTCTTT. The encoded protein is CASSSPRRQEAFF.